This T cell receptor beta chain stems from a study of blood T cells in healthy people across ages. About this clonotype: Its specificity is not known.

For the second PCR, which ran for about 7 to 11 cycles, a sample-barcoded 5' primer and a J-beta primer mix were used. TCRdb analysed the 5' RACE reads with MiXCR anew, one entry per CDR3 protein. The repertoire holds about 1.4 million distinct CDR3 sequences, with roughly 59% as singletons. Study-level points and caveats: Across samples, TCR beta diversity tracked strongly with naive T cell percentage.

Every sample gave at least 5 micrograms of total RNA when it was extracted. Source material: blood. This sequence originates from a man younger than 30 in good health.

The CDR3 DNA sequence: TGTGCCAGCAGTTTCCTAAGCGAGACAGGGAAGTACTTC. It is translated as CASSFLSETGKYF. V is TRBV28 and J is TRBJ2-4, with 7 bases aligning to TRBD1. CDR3 length equals 13 residues. Germline V gives CDR1 MDHEN, CDR2 SYDVKM. The V and J ends lost 3 bases and 14 bases, in that order; junction bases with no gene match: 10. The full variable domain, its missing parts supplied by reference TRBV28 and TRBJ2-4, is DVKVTQSSRYLVKRTGEKVFLECVQDMDHENMFWYRQDPGLGLRLIYFSYDVKMKEKGDIPEGYSVSREKKERFSLILESASTNQTSMYLCASSFLSETGKYFGAGTRLSVL.